The rows below give T cell receptor beta chains drawn from one sample of a study of cytomegalovirus exposure and HLA in healthy donors. TCRdb keeps only in-frame clones here, not all; method: immunoSEQ multiplex PCR. The sample shows 100,000 or so clones, roughly 76% of them seen only once. Source material: PBMCs. These receptors originate from a man between 25 and 39 years old in good health and CMV-seropositive. The CDR3 runs from the conserved cysteine through the conserved F or W. D genes are given only for firm matches. Rows give clone size only sometimes, using once, few, many, or a class for an expanded clone.

cdr3_aa: CASSLSQGRTYEQYF; cdr3_nt: TGTGCCAGCAGTTTAAGTCAGGGGCGCACCTACGAGCAGTACTTC; v_call: TRBV27; j_call: TRBJ2-7; clone_size: -; d_call: -
cdr3_aa: CAISEYRVSNEKLFF; cdr3_nt: TGTGCCATCAGTGAGTACCGGGTCTCCAATGAAAAACTGTTTTTT; v_call: TRBV10-3; j_call: TRBJ1-4; clone_size: once; d_call: -
cdr3_aa: CSAPDLVTQYF; cdr3_nt: TGCAGTGCCCCTGACCTAGTTACGCAGTATTTT; v_call: TRBV20-1; j_call: TRBJ2-3; clone_size: -; d_call: -
cdr3_aa: CASRPGPYEQYF; cdr3_nt: TGTGCCAGCCGACCAGGGCCCTACGAGCAGTACTTC; v_call: TRBV21-1; j_call: TRBJ2-7; clone_size: -; d_call: -
cdr3_aa: CASSYGGSVLKQFF; cdr3_nt: TGTGCCAGCAGTTACGGAGGTAGCGTACTTAAGCAGTTCTTC; v_call: TRBV6-5; j_call: TRBJ2-1; clone_size: -; d_call: -
cdr3_aa: CASSYRPGQYNSPLHF; cdr3_nt: TGTGCCAGCAGTTATCGGCCGGGACAGTATAATTCACCCCTCCACTTT; v_call: TRBV6-6; j_call: TRBJ1-6; clone_size: -; d_call: TRBD1
cdr3_aa: CASSLYAGGWNEQFF; cdr3_nt: TGTGCCAGCAGCTTATACGCGGGGGGGTGGAATGAGCAGTTCTTC; v_call: TRBV7-2; j_call: TRBJ2-1; clone_size: -; d_call: TRBD2
cdr3_aa: CASSLQGLSYEQYF; cdr3_nt: TGTGCCAGCAGTTTACAGGGTCTCTCCTACGAGCAGTACTTC; v_call: TRBV28; j_call: TRBJ2-7; clone_size: -; d_call: -
cdr3_aa: CASSQDFASLNTGELFF; cdr3_nt: TGCGCCAGCAGCCAAGATTTTGCCTCACTCAACACCGGGGAGCTGTTTTTT; v_call: TRBV4-1; j_call: TRBJ2-2; clone_size: few; d_call: -
cdr3_aa: CASSLSGVYGYTF; cdr3_nt: TGTGCCAGCAGCTTATCGGGGGTCTATGGCTACACCTTC; v_call: TRBV7-2; j_call: TRBJ1-2; clone_size: -; d_call: -
cdr3_aa: CASSVEPLGYGYTF; cdr3_nt: TGTGCCAGCAGCGTAGAGCCTCTAGGTTATGGCTACACCTTC; v_call: TRBV9; j_call: TRBJ1-2; clone_size: -; d_call: -
cdr3_aa: CASSIGASGGASTDTQYF; cdr3_nt: TGTGCCAGTAGTATAGGGGCTAGCGGGGGGGCGAGTACAGATACGCAGTATTTT; v_call: TRBV19; j_call: TRBJ2-3; clone_size: few; d_call: TRBD2
cdr3_aa: CASSQDWDRGDYGYTF; cdr3_nt: TGTGCCAGCAGCCAAGATTGGGACAGGGGTGATTATGGCTACACCTTC; v_call: TRBV14; j_call: TRBJ1-2; clone_size: -; d_call: TRBD1
cdr3_aa: CVRSEPSGTGVGNQPQHF; cdr3_nt: TGTGTCAGAAGCGAGCCGTCCGGGACAGGGGTAGGCAATCAGCCCCAGCATTTT; v_call: TRBV7-5; j_call: TRBJ1-5; clone_size: -; d_call: -
cdr3_aa: CASSLEGARAGAPYEQYF; cdr3_nt: TGTGCCAGCAGCTTAGAGGGGGCTCGAGCGGGGGCCCCCTACGAGCAGTACTTC; v_call: TRBV7-2; j_call: TRBJ2-7; clone_size: -; d_call: -
cdr3_aa: CSVEPSSYNEQFF; cdr3_nt: TGCAGCGTTGAACCGAGCTCCTACAATGAGCAGTTCTTC; v_call: TRBV29-1; j_call: TRBJ2-1; clone_size: -; d_call: -
cdr3_aa: CASTARRTAPYGYTF; cdr3_nt: TGTGCCAGCACCGCGAGGAGGACCGCCCCCTATGGCTACACCTTC; v_call: TRBV21-1; j_call: TRBJ1-2; clone_size: once; d_call: -
cdr3_aa: CASSQWGGNQPQHF; cdr3_nt: TGCGCCAGCAGCCAATGGGGAGGGAATCAGCCCCAGCATTTT; v_call: TRBV4-1; j_call: TRBJ1-5; clone_size: -; d_call: -
cdr3_aa: CASRMTSGGIADTQYF; cdr3_nt: TGTGCCAGTAGGATGACTAGCGGGGGGATCGCAGATACGCAGTATTTT; v_call: TRBV19; j_call: TRBJ2-3; clone_size: -; d_call: TRBD2
cdr3_aa: CASSALFGAGGGNIQYF; cdr3_nt: TGTGCCAGCAGCGCCCTCTTCGGGGCGGGGGGGGGAAACATTCAGTACTTC; v_call: TRBV9; j_call: TRBJ2-4; clone_size: -; d_call: TRBD2
cdr3_aa: CASTLGQGAKNIQYF; cdr3_nt: TGTGCCAGTACCCTCGGGCAGGGGGCCAAAAACATTCAGTACTTC; v_call: TRBV19; j_call: TRBJ2-4; clone_size: once; d_call: -
cdr3_aa: CASSITGGWTEAFF; cdr3_nt: TGTGCCAGTAGTATAACAGGGGGTTGGACTGAAGCTTTCTTT; v_call: TRBV19; j_call: TRBJ1-1; clone_size: few; d_call: TRBD1
cdr3_aa: CASSQEPGNTEAFF; cdr3_nt: TGCGCCAGCAGCCAAGAACCCGGGAACACTGAAGCTTTCTTT; v_call: TRBV4-3; j_call: TRBJ1-1; clone_size: -; d_call: -
cdr3_aa: CASGGTGGGRETQYF; cdr3_nt: TGTGCCAGCGGCGGGACAGGGGGCGGGCGAGAGACCCAGTACTTC; v_call: TRBV14; j_call: TRBJ2-5; clone_size: -; d_call: TRBD1
cdr3_aa: CASSWTSGGSEQYF; cdr3_nt: TGCGCCAGCAGCTGGACTAGCGGGGGTTCCGAGCAGTACTTC; v_call: TRBV5-1; j_call: TRBJ2-7; clone_size: -; d_call: TRBD2
cdr3_aa: CASTPWRQNTEAFF; cdr3_nt: TGTGCCAGTACCCCTTGGCGACAGAACACTGAAGCTTTCTTT; v_call: TRBV19; j_call: TRBJ1-1; clone_size: few; d_call: -
cdr3_aa: CAISSGGASEQFF; cdr3_nt: TGTGCCATCAGTAGCGGGGGGGCCAGTGAGCAGTTCTTC; v_call: TRBV10-3; j_call: TRBJ2-1; clone_size: -; d_call: TRBD2
cdr3_aa: CATSRAGTRGDNEQFF; cdr3_nt: TGTGCCACCAGCAGAGCCGGGACTAGGGGCGACAATGAGCAGTTCTTC; v_call: TRBV15; j_call: TRBJ2-1; clone_size: -; d_call: TRBD2
cdr3_aa: CASSPERRGRQYF; cdr3_nt: TGTGCCAGCTCCCCAGAAAGGAGGGGGCGGCAGTACTTC; v_call: TRBV18; j_call: TRBJ2-7; clone_size: -; d_call: -
cdr3_aa: CASSPSQGGTEAFF; cdr3_nt: TGTGCCAGCTCACCAAGCCAGGGGGGCACTGAAGCTTTCTTT; v_call: TRBV18; j_call: TRBJ1-1; clone_size: -; d_call: TRBD1
cdr3_aa: CASSVSGTNAKETQYF; cdr3_nt: TGTGCCAGCAGCGTCAGTGGGACTAACGCTAAAGAGACCCAGTACTTC; v_call: TRBV9; j_call: TRBJ2-5; clone_size: -; d_call: TRBD2
cdr3_aa: CASSSILGTSGVETDTQYF; cdr3_nt: TGTGCCAGCAGCTCAATCTTAGGGACTAGCGGGGTCGAGACAGATACGCAGTATTTT; v_call: TRBV5-6; j_call: TRBJ2-3; clone_size: -; d_call: TRBD2
cdr3_aa: CASTPTRVGTEAFF; cdr3_nt: TGTGCCAGCACACCTACCAGGGTGGGCACTGAAGCTTTCTTT; v_call: TRBV6-1; j_call: TRBJ1-1; clone_size: -; d_call: -
cdr3_aa: CAISEYRGTDTQYF; cdr3_nt: TGTGCCATCAGTGAATACAGGGGGACAGATACGCAGTATTTT; v_call: TRBV10-3; j_call: TRBJ2-3; clone_size: -; d_call: TRBD1
cdr3_aa: CASSYSGTGNTEAFF; cdr3_nt: TGTGCCAGCAGTTACTCCGGGACAGGGAACACTGAAGCTTTCTTT; v_call: TRBV6-6; j_call: TRBJ1-1; clone_size: few; d_call: TRBD1
cdr3_aa: CASSSFMGGNSPLHF; cdr3_nt: TGCGCCAGCAGCTCCTTCATGGGGGGTAATTCACCCCTCCACTTT; v_call: TRBV5-4; j_call: TRBJ1-6; clone_size: -; d_call: -
cdr3_aa: CASSVDSPRGPQHF; cdr3_nt: TGTGCCAGCAGTGTCGACTCTCCTCGGGGGCCCCAGCATTTT; v_call: TRBV2; j_call: TRBJ1-5; clone_size: -; d_call: -
cdr3_aa: CASSQTQTGSMTGELFF; cdr3_nt: TGTGCCAGCAGCCAAACCCAAACCGGTTCCATGACCGGGGAGCTGTTTTTT; v_call: TRBV4-2; j_call: TRBJ2-2; clone_size: -; d_call: -
cdr3_aa: CASKEGVEQETQYF; cdr3_nt: TGTGCCAGCAAAGAGGGGGTTGAACAAGAGACCCAGTACTTC; v_call: TRBV2; j_call: TRBJ2-5; clone_size: -; d_call: -
cdr3_aa: CASSVAPETGELFF; cdr3_nt: TGTGCCAGCAGCGTAGCTCCGGAGACCGGGGAGCTGTTTTTT; v_call: TRBV9; j_call: TRBJ2-2; clone_size: -; d_call: -
cdr3_aa: CASSFLDRGKLFF; cdr3_nt: TGTGCCAGCAGCTTCCTGGACAGGGGAAAACTGTTTTTT; v_call: TRBV7-9; j_call: TRBJ1-4; clone_size: once; d_call: TRBD1
cdr3_aa: CSVGGQLKGNTGELFF; cdr3_nt: TGCAGCGTCGGGGGACAGTTAAAGGGAAACACCGGGGAGCTGTTTTTT; v_call: TRBV29-1; j_call: TRBJ2-2; clone_size: once; d_call: -
cdr3_aa: CASSPRDRGEQYF; cdr3_nt: TGTGCCAGCAGCCCCCGAGACCGGGGGGAGCAGTACTTC; v_call: TRBV7-9; j_call: TRBJ2-7; clone_size: few; d_call: -
cdr3_aa: CASSSPTGRNEQFF; cdr3_nt: TGTGCCAGCAGCTCCCCGACAGGGCGCAATGAGCAGTTCTTC; v_call: TRBV5-5; j_call: TRBJ2-1; clone_size: -; d_call: TRBD1
cdr3_aa: CASSGTGVTNEQFF; cdr3_nt: TGTGCCAGTAGCGGGACAGGGGTAACCAATGAGCAGTTCTTC; v_call: TRBV19; j_call: TRBJ2-1; clone_size: -; d_call: TRBD1
cdr3_aa: CASRVWGQGLETQYF; cdr3_nt: TGTGCCAGCAGGGTTTGGGGACAGGGTTTGGAGACCCAGTACTTC; v_call: TRBV6-5; j_call: TRBJ2-5; clone_size: -; d_call: TRBD1
cdr3_aa: CASRRTGANTEAFF; cdr3_nt: TGTGCCAGCAGGCGGACAGGAGCGAACACTGAAGCTTTCTTT; v_call: TRBV14; j_call: TRBJ1-1; clone_size: once; d_call: TRBD1
cdr3_aa: CASGTGGPYEQYF; cdr3_nt: TGTGCCAGCGGGACAGGAGGTCCCTACGAGCAGTACTTC; v_call: TRBV27; j_call: TRBJ2-7; clone_size: -; d_call: TRBD1
cdr3_aa: CATSSSGNEQYF; cdr3_nt: TGTGCCACCAGCAGTAGCGGGAACGAGCAGTACTTC; v_call: TRBV15; j_call: TRBJ2-7; clone_size: -; d_call: TRBD2
cdr3_aa: CASSPLQGLHRELFF; cdr3_nt: TGCGCCAGCAGCCCCCTCCAGGGACTCCACCGGGAGCTGTTTTTT; v_call: TRBV4-1; j_call: TRBJ2-2; clone_size: few; d_call: -
cdr3_aa: CASSFSFRGTDTQYF; cdr3_nt: TGTGCCAGTAGTTTTTCCTTCAGGGGCACAGATACGCAGTATTTT; v_call: TRBV19; j_call: TRBJ2-3; clone_size: -; d_call: -
cdr3_aa: CASTRGQGWAEAFF; cdr3_nt: TGTGCCAGCACACGGGGACAGGGTTGGGCTGAAGCTTTCTTT; v_call: TRBV2; j_call: TRBJ1-1; clone_size: -; d_call: TRBD1
cdr3_aa: CASSSARGQYTEAFF; cdr3_nt: TGTGCCAGCAGCTCGGCACGGGGACAGTACACTGAAGCTTTCTTT; v_call: TRBV5-5; j_call: TRBJ1-1; clone_size: -; d_call: TRBD1